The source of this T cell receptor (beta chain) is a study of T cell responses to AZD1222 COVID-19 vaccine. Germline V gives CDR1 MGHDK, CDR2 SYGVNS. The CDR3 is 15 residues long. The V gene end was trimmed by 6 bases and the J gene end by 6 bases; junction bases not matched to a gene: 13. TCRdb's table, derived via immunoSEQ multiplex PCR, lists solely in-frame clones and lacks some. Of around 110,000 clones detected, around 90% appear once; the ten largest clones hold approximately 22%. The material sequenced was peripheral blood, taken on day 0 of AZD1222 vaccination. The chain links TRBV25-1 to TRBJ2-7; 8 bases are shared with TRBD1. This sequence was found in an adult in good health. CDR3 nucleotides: TGTGCCAGCAGCCCCGGGACAGGCTTGATTCGCGAGCAGTACTTC. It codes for CASSPGTGLIREQYF.